This TCR beta chain derives from a study of CD8+ T cells in alopecia areata. Findings and caveats of the study: Elevated clonality characterized lesional scalp relative to normal scalp, particularly in alopecia totalis/universalis.

Stated treatment: oral pan-JAK inhibitor, 5-10 mg twice daily. Trimming cost V 6 bases and J 9 bases; bases outside gene matches: 2. This CDR3 region has 13 residues. In germline, CDR1 is MNHEY, CDR2 SMNVEV (reference sequence). Concerning this clone itself: The antigen remains undetermined.

Sequencing templates came from extracted RNA that was reverse transcribed into cDNA. Some clones are missing from TCRdb's copy, which holds only in-frame ones; the method was immunoSEQ multiplex PCR. The sample has 180,000 or so clones, roughly 46% seen once. The receptor was derived from a human donor with alopecia areata. This sample comprised CD8+ T cells sorted from blood, obtained around week 54, from a patient treated with tofacitinib. The genes are TRBV27 and TRBJ1-6, with 10 bases identical to TRBD1. The CDR3 region is CASRGQGSSPLHF. Written as DNA, the CDR3 is TGTGCCAGCAGGGGACAGGGGAGTTCACCCCTCCACTTT.